This T cell receptor (beta chain) was sequenced during a study of T cell clones after liver transplantation. In the study overall: In this trial, immunosuppression withdrawal was attempted within 2 years of liver transplant. Patients counted as tolerant after at least one year off all immunosuppression, enzymes not exceeding twice normal.

Broader study findings: Low donor cell numbers restricted donor-reactive repertoire measurement in a couple of subjects.

With respect to this clone: Its antigen is unidentified.

The CDR3 has 11 amino acids. Sorting of unstimulated PBMCs yielded separate CD3+CD4+ and CD3+CD8+ fractions. Sequenced by immunoSEQ multiplex PCR; TCRdb stores in-frame clones only, minus some. The data contain 98,000 or so clones, around 86% of them seen just once; the ten biggest clones take up 0.8% to 1%. The sample was CD4+ T cells from blood, taken before liver transplant. The source of this sequence is a human donor who received a liver transplant. The genes are TRBV21-1 and TRBJ2-7. TRBV21-1 is designated a pseudogene. The CDR3 nucleotides read TGTGCCAGCACCTTCGACTACGAGCAGTACTTC. Amino acids: CASTFDYEQYF.